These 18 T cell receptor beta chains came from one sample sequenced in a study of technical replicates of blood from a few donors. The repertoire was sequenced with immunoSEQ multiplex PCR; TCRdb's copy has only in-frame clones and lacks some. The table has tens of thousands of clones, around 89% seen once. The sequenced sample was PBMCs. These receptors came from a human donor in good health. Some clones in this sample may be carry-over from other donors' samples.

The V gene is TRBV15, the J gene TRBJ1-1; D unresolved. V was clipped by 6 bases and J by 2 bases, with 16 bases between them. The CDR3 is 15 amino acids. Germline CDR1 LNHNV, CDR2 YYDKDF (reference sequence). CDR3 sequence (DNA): TGTGCCACCAGGCCCGGAGGGAGGGTAAACACTGAAGCTTTCTTT. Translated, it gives CATRPGGRVNTEAFF.

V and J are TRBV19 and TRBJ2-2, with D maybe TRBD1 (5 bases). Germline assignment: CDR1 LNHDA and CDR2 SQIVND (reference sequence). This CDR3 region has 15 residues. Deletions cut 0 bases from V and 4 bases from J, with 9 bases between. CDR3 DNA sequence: TGTGCCAGTAGTATAGATCCAAGGGGCACCGGGGAGCTGTTTTTT. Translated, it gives CASSIDPRGTGELFF.

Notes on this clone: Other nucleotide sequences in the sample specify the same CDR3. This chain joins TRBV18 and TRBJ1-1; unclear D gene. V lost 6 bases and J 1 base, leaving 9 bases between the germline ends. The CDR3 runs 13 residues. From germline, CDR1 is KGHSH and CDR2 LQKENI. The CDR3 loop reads CASSPGENTEAFF. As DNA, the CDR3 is TGTGCCAGCTCCCCAGGAGAGAACACTGAAGCTTTCTTT.

The CDR3 here is CASSQGTGTYEQYF. In DNA form, the CDR3 reads TGTGCCAGCAGCCAGGGAACCGGAACCTACGAGCAGTACTTC. The chain recombines TRBV6-6 with TRBJ2-7, with D possibly matching TRBD1 (5 bases). V lost 6 bases and J lost 2, with 14 bases in between. The CDR3 length is 14 residues. Germline V gene data show CDR1 as MNHNY and CDR2 as SVGAGI (reference sequence).

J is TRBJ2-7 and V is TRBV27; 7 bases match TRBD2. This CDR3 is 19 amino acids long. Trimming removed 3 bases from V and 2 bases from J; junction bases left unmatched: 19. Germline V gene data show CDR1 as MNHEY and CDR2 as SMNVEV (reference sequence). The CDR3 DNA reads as TGTGCCAGCAGTTTTGCGGGCGGGAGCCAGTCAGGGAGGGCCTACGAGCAGTACTTC. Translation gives CASSFAGGSQSGRAYEQYF.

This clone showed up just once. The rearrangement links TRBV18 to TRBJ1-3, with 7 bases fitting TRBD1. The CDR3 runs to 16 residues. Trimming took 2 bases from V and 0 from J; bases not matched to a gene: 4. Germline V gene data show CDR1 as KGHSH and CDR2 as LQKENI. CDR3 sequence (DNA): TGTGCCAGCTCACCAAGGCGGGACAGCTCTGGAAACACCATATATTTT. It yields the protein CASSPRRDSSGNTIYF.

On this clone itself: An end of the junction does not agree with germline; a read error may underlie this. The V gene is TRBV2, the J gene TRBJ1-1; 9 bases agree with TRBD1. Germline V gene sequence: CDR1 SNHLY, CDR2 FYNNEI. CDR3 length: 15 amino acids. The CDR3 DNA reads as TGTGCCAGCAGCGAAGCTGGACAGGGGTTCACTGAAGCTTTCTTT. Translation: CASSEAGQGFTEAFF.

This CDR3 reads CSASRRETQYF. CDR3 sequence (DNA): TGCAGTGCTAGTAGAAGAGAAACCCAGTACTTC. V gene TRBV20-1 combines with J gene TRBJ2-5; D is unresolved. V was trimmed by 3 bases and J by 8 bases, leaving 10 bases between them. Looked up from germline, CDR1 is DFQATT and CDR2 is SNEGSKA (reference sequence). This CDR3 has 11 residues.

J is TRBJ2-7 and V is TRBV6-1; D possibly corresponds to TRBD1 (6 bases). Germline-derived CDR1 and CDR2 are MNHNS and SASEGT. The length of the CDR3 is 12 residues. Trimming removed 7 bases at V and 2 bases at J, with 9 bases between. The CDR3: CASTGEAYEQYF. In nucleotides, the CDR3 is TGTGCCAGCACAGGGGAAGCCTACGAGCAGTACTTC.

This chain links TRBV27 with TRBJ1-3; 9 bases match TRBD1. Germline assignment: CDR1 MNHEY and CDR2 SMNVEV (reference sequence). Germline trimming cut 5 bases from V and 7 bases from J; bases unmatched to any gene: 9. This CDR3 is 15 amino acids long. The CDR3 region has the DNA TGTGCCAGCAGTCCCGGGACAGGGAAGGGGAACACCATATATTTT. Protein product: CASSPGTGKGNTIYF.

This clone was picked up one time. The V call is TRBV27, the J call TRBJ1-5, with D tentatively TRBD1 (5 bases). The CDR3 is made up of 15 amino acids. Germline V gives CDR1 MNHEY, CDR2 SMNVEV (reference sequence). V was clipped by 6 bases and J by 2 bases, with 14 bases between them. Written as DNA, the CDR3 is TGTGCCAGCAGGACAATTTGGGGGGGCAATCAGCCCCAGCATTTT. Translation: CASRTIWGGNQPQHF.

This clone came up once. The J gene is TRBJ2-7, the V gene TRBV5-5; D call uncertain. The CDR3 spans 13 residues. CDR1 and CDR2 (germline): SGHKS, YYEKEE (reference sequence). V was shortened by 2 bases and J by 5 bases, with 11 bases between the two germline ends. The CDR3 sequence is CASSFEAVHEQYF. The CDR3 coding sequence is TGTGCCAGCAGCTTCGAGGCCGTGCACGAGCAGTACTTC. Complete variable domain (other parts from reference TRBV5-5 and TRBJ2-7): DAGVTQSPTHLIKTRGQQVTLRCSPISGHKSVSWYQQVLGQGPQFIFQYYEKEERGRGNFPDRFSARQFPNYSSELNVNALLLGDSALYLCASSFEAVHEQYFGPGTRLTVT.

As DNA, the CDR3 is TGTGCCAGCAGCCTAACTAGCGGGGGGGAGCAGTTCTTC. Protein product: CASSLTSGGEQFF. The chain joins TRBV7-9 to TRBJ2-1, with 12 positions matching TRBD2. The ends lost 5 bases at V and 10 bases at J; junction bases unmatched: 3. This CDR3 region has 13 residues. Germline V gene data show CDR1 as SEHNR and CDR2 as FQNEAQ (reference sequence).

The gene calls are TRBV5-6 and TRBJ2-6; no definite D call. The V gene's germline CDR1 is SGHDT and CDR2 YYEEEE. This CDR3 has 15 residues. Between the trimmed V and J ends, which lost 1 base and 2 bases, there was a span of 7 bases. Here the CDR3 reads CASSLIGPGANVLTF. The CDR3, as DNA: TGTGCCAGCAGCTTGATTGGCCCTGGGGCCAACGTCCTGACTTTC.

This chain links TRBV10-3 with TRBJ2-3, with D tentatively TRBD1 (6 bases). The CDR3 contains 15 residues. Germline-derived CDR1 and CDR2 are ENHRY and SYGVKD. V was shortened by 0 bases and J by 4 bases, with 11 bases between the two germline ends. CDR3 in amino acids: CAISESRGAADTQYF. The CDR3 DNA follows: TGTGCCATCAGTGAGTCCAGGGGAGCAGCAGATACGCAGTATTTT.

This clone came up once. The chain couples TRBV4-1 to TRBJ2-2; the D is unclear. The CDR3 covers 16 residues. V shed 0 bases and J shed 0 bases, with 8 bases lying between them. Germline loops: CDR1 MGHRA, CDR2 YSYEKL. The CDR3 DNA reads TGCGCCAGCAGCCAAGAAGGAGCGCCGAACACCGGGGAGCTGTTTTTT. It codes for CASSQEGAPNTGELFF.

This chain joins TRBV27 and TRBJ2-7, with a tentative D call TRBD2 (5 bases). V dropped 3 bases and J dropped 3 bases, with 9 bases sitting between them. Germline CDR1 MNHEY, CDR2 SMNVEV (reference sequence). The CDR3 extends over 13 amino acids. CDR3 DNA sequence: TGTGCCAGCAGTTTTGACGAGGGCTACGAGCAGTACTTC. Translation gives CASSFDEGYEQYF.

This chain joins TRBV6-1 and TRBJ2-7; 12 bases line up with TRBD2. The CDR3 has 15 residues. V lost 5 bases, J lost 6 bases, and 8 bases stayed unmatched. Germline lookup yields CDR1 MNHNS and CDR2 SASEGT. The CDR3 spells CASSSRLAGESEQYF. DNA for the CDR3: TGTGCCAGCAGTTCTCGACTAGCGGGAGAGTCCGAGCAGTACTTC.